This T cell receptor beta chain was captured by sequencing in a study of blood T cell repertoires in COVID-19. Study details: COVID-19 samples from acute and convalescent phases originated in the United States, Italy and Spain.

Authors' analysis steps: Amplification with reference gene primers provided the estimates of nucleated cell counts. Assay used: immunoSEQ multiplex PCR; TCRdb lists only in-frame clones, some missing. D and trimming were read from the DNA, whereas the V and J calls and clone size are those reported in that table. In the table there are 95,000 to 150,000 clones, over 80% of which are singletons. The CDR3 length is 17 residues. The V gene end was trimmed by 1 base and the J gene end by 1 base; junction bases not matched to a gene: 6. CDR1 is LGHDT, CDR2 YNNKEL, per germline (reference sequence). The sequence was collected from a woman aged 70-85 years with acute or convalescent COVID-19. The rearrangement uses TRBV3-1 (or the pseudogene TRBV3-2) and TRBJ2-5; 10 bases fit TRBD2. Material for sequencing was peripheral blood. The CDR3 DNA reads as TGTGCCAGCAGCCAAGCTAAACTAGCGGGGAGCCAAGAGACCCAGTACTTC. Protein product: CASSQAKLAGSQETQYF.